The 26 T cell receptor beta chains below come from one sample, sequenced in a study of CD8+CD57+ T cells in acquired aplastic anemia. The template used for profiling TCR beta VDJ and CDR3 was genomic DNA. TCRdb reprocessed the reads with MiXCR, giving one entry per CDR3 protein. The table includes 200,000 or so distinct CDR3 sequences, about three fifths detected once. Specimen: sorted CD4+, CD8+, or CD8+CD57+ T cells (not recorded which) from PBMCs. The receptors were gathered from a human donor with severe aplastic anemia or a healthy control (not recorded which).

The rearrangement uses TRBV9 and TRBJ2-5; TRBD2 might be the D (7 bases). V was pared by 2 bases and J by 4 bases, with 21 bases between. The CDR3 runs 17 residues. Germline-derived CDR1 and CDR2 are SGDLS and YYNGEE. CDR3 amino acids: CASSVDANWGGGETQYF. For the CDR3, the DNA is TGTGCCAGCAGCGTCGACGCCAATTGGGGAGGGGGAGAGACCCAGTACTTC.

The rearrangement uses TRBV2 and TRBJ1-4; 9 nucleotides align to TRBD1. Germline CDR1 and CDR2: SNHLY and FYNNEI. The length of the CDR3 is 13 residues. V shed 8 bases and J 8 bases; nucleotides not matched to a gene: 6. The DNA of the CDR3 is TGTGCCAGCGCCGGGACAGGGTCCGAAAAACTGTTTTTT. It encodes CASAGTGSEKLFF.

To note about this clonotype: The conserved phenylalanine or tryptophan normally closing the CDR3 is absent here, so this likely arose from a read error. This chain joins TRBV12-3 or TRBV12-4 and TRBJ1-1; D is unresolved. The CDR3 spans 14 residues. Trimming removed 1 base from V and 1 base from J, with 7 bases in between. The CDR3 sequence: CASSLGSPNTEAFS. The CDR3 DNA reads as TGTGCCAGCAGTTTAGGTAGCCCGAACACTGAAGCTTTCTCT.

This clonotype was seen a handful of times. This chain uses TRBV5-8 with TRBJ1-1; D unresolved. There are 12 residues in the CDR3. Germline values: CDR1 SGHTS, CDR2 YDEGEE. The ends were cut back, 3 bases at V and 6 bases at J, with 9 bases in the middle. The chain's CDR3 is CASSSWMAEAFF. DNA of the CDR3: TGTGCCAGCAGCTCCTGGATGGCTGAAGCTTTCTTT.

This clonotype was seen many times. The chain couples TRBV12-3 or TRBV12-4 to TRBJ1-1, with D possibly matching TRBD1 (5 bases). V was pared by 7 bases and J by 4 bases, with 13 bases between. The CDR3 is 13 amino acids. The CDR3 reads CASTTGMGTEAFF. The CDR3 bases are TGTGCCAGCACCACAGGTATGGGCACTGAAGCTTTCTTT.

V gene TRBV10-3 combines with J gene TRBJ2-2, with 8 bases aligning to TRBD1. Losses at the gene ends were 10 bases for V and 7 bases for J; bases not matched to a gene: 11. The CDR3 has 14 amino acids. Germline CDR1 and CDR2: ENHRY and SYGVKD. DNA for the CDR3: TGTGCCAGTGCGACAGGGGTAGACGGCGGGGAGCTGTTTTTT. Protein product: CASATGVDGGELFF.

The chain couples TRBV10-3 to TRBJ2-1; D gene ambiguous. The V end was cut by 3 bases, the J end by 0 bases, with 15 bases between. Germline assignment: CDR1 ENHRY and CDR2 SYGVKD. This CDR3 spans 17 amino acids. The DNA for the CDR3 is TGTGCCATCAGTGACGAGCAGCGTAGCAGCTCCTACAATGAGCAGTTCTTC. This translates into CAISDEQRSSSYNEQFF.

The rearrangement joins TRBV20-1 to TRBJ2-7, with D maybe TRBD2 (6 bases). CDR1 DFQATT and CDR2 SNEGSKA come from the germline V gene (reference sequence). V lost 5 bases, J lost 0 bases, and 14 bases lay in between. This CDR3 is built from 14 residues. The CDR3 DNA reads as TGCAGTGCTGTTGCTAGCGTTGGCTCCTACGAGCAGTACTTC. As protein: CSAVASVGSYEQYF.

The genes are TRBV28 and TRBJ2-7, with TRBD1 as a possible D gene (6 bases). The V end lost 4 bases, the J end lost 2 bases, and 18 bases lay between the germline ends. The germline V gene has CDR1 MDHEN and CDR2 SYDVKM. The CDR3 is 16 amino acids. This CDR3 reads CASSWLLKDSTYEQYF. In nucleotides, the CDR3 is TGTGCCAGCAGTTGGCTGCTAAAGGACAGCACCTACGAGCAGTACTTC.

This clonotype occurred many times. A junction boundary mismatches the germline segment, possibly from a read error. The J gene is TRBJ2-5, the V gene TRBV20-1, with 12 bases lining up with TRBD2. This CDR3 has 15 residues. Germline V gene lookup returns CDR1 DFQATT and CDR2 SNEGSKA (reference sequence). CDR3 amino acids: CSTRPSGGAEETQYF. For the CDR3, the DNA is TGCAGTACTAGACCTAGCGGGGGGGCCGAAGAGACCCAGTACTTC.

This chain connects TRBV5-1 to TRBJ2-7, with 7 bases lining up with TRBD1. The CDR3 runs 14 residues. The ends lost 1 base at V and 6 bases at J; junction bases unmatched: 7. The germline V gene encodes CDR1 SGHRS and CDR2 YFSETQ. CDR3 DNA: TGCGCCAGCAGCTTGAAGGGGGCAGGCAGCGAGCAGTACTTC. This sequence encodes CASSLKGAGSEQYF.

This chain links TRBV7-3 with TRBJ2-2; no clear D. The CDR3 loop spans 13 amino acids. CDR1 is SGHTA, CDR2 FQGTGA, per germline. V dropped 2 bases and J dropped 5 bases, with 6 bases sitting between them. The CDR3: CASSLVSTGELFF. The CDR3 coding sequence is TGTGCCAGCAGCTTAGTCTCAACCGGGGAGCTGTTTTTT.

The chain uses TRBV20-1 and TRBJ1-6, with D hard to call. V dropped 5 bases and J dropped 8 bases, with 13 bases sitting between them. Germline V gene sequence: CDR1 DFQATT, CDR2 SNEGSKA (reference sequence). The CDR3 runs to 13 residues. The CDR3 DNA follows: TGCAGTGCTGCCTCCGGAAAAGATTCACCCCTCCACTTT. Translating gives CSAASGKDSPLHF.

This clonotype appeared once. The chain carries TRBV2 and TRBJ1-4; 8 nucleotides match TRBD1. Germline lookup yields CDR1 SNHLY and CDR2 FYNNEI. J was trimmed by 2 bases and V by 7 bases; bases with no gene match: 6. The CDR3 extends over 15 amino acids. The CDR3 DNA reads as TGTGCCAGCAAAGGACAGGGCGGCACTAATGAAAAACTGTTTTTT. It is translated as CASKGQGGTNEKLFF.

The CDR3 DNA reads TGTGCCAGCAGCCGTCCAGGGAAGTACGAGCAGTACTTC. It is translated as CASSRPGKYEQYF. This chain uses TRBV7-3 with TRBJ2-7; maybe TRBD1 (5 bases). This CDR3 contains 13 residues. V was shortened by 5 bases and J by 4 bases, with 12 bases between the two germline ends. Germline V CDR1 and CDR2: SGHTA, FQGTGA.

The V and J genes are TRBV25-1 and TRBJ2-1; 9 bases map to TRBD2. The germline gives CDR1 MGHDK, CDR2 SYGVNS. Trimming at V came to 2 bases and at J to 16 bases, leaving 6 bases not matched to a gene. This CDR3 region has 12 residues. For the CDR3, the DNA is TGTGCCAGCAGTGAACCGGGACTAGCATCATTCTTC. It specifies CASSEPGLASFF.

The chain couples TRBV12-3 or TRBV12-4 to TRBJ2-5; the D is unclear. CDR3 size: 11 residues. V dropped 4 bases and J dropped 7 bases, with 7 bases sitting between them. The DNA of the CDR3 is TGTGCCAGCAGTTCATTAGGGACCCAGTACTTC. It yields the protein CASSSLGTQYF.

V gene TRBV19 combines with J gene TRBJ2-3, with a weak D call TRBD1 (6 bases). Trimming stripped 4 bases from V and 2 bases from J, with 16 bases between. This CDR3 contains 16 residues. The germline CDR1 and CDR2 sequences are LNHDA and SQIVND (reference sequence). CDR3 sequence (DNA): TGTGCCAGTAGTACTGCACGGACAGTGCCCACAGATACGCAGTATTTT. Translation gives CASSTARTVPTDTQYF.

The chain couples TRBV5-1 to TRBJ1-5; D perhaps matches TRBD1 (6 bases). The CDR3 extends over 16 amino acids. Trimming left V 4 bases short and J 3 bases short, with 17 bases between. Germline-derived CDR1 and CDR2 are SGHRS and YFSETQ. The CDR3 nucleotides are TGCGCCAGCAGCCTGGGCCTAGCGGGGGCCAATCAGCCCCAGCATTTT. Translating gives CASSLGLAGANQPQHF.

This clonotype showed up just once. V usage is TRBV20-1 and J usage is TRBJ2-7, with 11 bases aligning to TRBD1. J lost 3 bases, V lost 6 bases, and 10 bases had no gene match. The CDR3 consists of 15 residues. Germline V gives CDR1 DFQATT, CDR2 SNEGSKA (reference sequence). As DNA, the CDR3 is TGCAGTGCCGGATCGACCGGGACAGGGGGCTACGAGCAGTACTTC. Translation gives CSAGSTGTGGYEQYF.

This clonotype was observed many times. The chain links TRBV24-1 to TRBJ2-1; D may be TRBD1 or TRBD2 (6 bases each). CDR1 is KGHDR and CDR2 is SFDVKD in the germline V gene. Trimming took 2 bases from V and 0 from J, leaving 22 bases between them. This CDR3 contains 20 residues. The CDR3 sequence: CATSDSYRVAGHLSYNEQFF. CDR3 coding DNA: TGTGCCACCAGTGATTCATACCGCGTTGCGGGACACCTCTCCTACAATGAGCAGTTCTTC.

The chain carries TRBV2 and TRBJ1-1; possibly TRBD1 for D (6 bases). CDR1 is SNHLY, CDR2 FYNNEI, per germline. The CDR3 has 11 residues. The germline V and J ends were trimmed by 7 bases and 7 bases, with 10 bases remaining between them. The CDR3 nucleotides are TGTGCCAGCAACGGACAGTTTGAAGCTTTCTTT. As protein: CASNGQFEAFF.

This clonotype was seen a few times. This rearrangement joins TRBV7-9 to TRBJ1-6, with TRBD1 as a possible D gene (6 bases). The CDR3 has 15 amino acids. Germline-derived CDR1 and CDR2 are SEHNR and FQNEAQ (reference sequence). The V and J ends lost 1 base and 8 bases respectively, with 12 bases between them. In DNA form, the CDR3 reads TGTGCCAGCAGCTTAGAATCAGGGGTGGATTCACCCCTCCACTTT. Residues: CASSLESGVDSPLHF.

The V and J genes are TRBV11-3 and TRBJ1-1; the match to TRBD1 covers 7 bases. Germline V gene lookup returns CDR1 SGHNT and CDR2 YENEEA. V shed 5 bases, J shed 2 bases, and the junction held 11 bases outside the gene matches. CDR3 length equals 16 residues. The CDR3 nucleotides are TGTGCCAGCAGCCGGGGCCGGACAGGTATTAACACTGAAGCTTTCTTT. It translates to CASSRGRTGINTEAFF.

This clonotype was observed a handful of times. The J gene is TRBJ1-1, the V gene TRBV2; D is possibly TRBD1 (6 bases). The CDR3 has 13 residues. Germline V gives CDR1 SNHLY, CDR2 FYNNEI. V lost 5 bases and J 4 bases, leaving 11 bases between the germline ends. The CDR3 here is CASSKTGATEAFF. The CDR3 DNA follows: TGTGCCAGCAGTAAGACAGGAGCCACTGAAGCTTTCTTT.

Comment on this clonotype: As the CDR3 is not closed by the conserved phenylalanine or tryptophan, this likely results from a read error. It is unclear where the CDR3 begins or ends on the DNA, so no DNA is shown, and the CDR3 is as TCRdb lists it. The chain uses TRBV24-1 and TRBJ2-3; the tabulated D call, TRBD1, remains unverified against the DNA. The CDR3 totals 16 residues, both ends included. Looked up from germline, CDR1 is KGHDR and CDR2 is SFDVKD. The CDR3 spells CATSDFDREYTDTQCS.